This T cell receptor (beta chain) was captured by sequencing in a study of T cell repertoires in cytomegalovirus infection (dated by TCRdb to the late 2010s). Study-wide context: Donor HLA type was relevant to the analysis, because carriage of CMV infection together with the matching HLA type was indicated by public TCR beta signatures.

TCRdb records Illumina HiSeq 1500 as the sequencer. TCRdb cleaned the public reads at Q25 with fastp, built clones with MiXCR and kept in-frame beta chains. Entries that share a CDR3 protein sequence are merged under the most common genes and DNA. This sample holds under 800,000 distinct CDR3 sequences; 20% to 25% were observed only once. The ten largest clones represent 8% of the sample. The germline V gene encodes CDR1 LNHDA and CDR2 SQIVND (reference sequence). V is pared back by 1 base and J by 11 bases, with 17 bases lying between the germline termini. The CDR3 goes from the cysteine to the phenylalanine over 14 residues. Only the CDR3 DNA stays, 42 bases, in frame from base 1. Overall study outcomes, separate from this receptor: Carriers of CMV infection plus the relevant HLA type were discriminated by the cumulative frequency of public TCR beta family members in the study cohort and in an independent roughly 400-donor cohort. In the ex vivo response, HLA-C-restricted CMV-specific TCR beta clonotypes were dominant, and in two of eight donors the single most frequent clonotype came from this HLA-C-restricted group.

This clonotype occurred a few times. No cognate antigen has been identified for it. No quality values exist for individual bases; no much larger clone is one base distant. The sample consisted of CD8+ T cells from PBMCs. The sequence was obtained from a human donor in good health (CMV status not recorded). Some clones in this sample may be carry-over from other donors' samples. The rearrangement combines TRBV19 with TRBJ1-1, with the identity of the D gene unclear. The DNA sequence follows: TGTGCCAGTAGTATAGCCCAAGCAAATGATCTGGCTTTCTTT. It translates as CASSIAQANDLAFF.